The 9 T cell receptor beta chains below all came from one sample that was sequenced in a study of CD8+ T cells in alopecia areata. The treatment here: oral pan-JAK inhibitor, 5-10 mg twice daily. Extracted RNA was reverse transcribed, and the resulting cDNA served as sequencing template. Produced via immunoSEQ multiplex PCR; TCRdb's table is partial and in-frame only. This sample carries 270,000 or so clones, 55% to 70% of them seen once, and the ten largest clones take under 2%. This specimen consisted of CD4+ T cells sorted from blood, obtained at week 24, from a patient treated with tofacitinib. The receptor source for this set is a human donor with alopecia areata.

This chain links TRBV29-1 with TRBJ1-1; 9 nucleotides line up with TRBD1. The CDR3 is 13 amino acids. Per germline, CDR1 SQVTM and CDR2 ANQGSEA. The CDR3 DNA reads TGCACTCACAGAGCCGGGACAGGGACTGAAGCTTTCTTT. Translation gives CTHRAGTGTEAFF. Looking up the rest from reference TRBV29-1 and TRBJ1-1 gives the full variable domain: SAVISQKPSRDICQRGTSLTIQCQVDSQVTMMFWYRQQPGQSLTLIATANQGSEATYESGFVIDKFPISRPNLTFSTLTVSNMSPEDSSIYLCTHRAGTGTEAFFGQGTRLTVV.

This clone was counted a few times. J is TRBJ2-7 and V is TRBV7-2, with D hard to call. Germline V gene lookup returns CDR1 SGHTA and CDR2 FQGNSA. Trimming removed 7 bases from V and 3 bases from J, with 13 bases in between. The CDR3 is made up of 13 amino acids. CDR3 bases: TGTGCCAGCACCCCCCGGGTCGACTACGAGCAGTACTTC. This gives the protein CASTPRVDYEQYF.

The chain links TRBV5-1 to TRBJ1-6; no firm D call. CDR3 size: 15 residues. Trimming removed 1 base at V and 8 bases at J, with 13 bases between. From germline, CDR1 is SGHRS and CDR2 YFSETQ. This chain's CDR3 is CASSLNGNGDSPLHF. The CDR3 DNA reads TGCGCCAGCAGCTTGAATGGGAATGGGGATTCACCCCTCCACTTT. The variable domain in full, completed from reference TRBV5-1 and TRBJ1-6, reads KAGVTQTPRYLIKTRGQQVTLSCSPISGHRSVSWYQQTPGQGLQFLFEYFSETQRNKGNFPGRFSGRQFSNSRSEMNVSTLELGDSALYLCASSLNGNGDSPLHFGNGTRLTVT.

A word on this clone: This CDR3 is also generated by other DNA sequences in the sample. V usage is TRBV5-1 and J usage is TRBJ2-5, with unresolved D. CDR1 and CDR2 (germline): SGHRS, YFSETQ. The CDR3 runs 13 residues. The ends were cut back, 4 bases at V and 1 base at J, with 8 bases in the middle. The CDR3 sequence is CASSLDPQETQYF. As DNA, the CDR3 is TGCGCCAGCAGCCTGGACCCCCAAGAGACCCAGTACTTC.

The genes are TRBV2 and TRBJ2-7; D might be TRBD2 (6 bases). The germline CDR1 and CDR2 sequences are SNHLY and FYNNEI. This CDR3 is built from 13 residues. Between the trimmed V and J ends, which lost 6 bases and 7 bases, there was a span of 16 bases. CDR3 loop: CASRRDHGSEQYF. As DNA, the CDR3 is TGTGCCAGCAGGCGGGACCATGGTTCGGAGCAGTACTTC.

The chain links TRBV4-1 to TRBJ2-4, with D perhaps TRBD1 or TRBD2 (5 bases each). The V and J ends lost 3 bases and 0 bases respectively, with 12 bases between them. The CDR3 is made up of 16 amino acids. Germline V gene sequence: CDR1 MGHRA, CDR2 YSYEKL. Here the CDR3 reads CASSHGTALAKNIQYF. The CDR3 region has the DNA TGCGCCAGCAGCCACGGGACGGCACTAGCCAAAAACATTCAGTACTTC.

This clone came up a few times. V usage is TRBV18 and J usage is TRBJ1-4, with D possibly TRBD1 on 5 matching bases. Germline V gene sequence: CDR1 KGHSH, CDR2 LQKENI. Trimming took 1 base from V and 6 from J, leaving 12 bases between them. The CDR3 runs 15 residues. The CDR3 region has the DNA TGTGCCAGCTCACCACTCGGGCAGGGCTATGAAAAACTGTTTTTT. It codes for CASSPLGQGYEKLFF.

This clone was recorded once. The CDR3 nucleotides are TGTGCCTGGACCTACGCCTTAGCGGGGAAAAGCACAGATACGCAGTATTTT. Residues: CAWTYALAGKSTDTQYF. The chain has TRBV30 and TRBJ2-3; TRBD2 matches at 8 bases. Germline trimming cut 4 bases from V and 0 bases from J; bases unmatched to any gene: 12. Germline V CDR1 and CDR2: GTSNPN, SVGIG (reference sequence). CDR3 length: 17 residues.

The rearrangement links TRBV7-2 to TRBJ2-3; a weak D match, TRBD2 (6 bases). V lost 5 bases and J lost 4, with 13 bases in between. There are 14 residues in the CDR3. CDR1 SGHTA and CDR2 FQGNSA come from the germline V gene. The CDR3 region has the DNA TGTGCCAGCAGCCACACGCCTAGCGCAGATACGCAGTATTTT. It specifies CASSHTPSADTQYF.